Below are 19 T cell receptor beta chains sequenced from a single sample in a study of immune heterogeneity within non-small cell lung tumors. The template for each sample was 500 to 700 ng of genomic DNA, which had been extracted from bulk tumor tissue. During surgery, several far-apart biopsies were obtained from every primary tumor. Newly diagnosed with untreated non-small cell lung cancer, the patients underwent curative surgery. Using 32 V and 13 J primers, multiplex PCR amplified TCR beta CDR3. In TCRdb, the multiplex PCR reads were re-called with MiXCR into one record per CDR3 protein. The profile shows over 5,500 distinct CDR3 sequences, 22% of them singletons. What was sequenced was lung tumor tissue. These receptors came from a man aged 60 to 69 with non-small cell lung cancer.

About this clonotype: A much larger clone differs by one base, so this may be a read error. The CDR3 DNA reads as TGTGCCAGCAGCTTAAGGAGCGGGAGGTCTAGCACAGATACGAAGTATTTT. Its translation is CASSLRSGRSSTDTKYF. The chain has TRBV7-3 and TRBJ2-3; 9 nucleotides match TRBD2. Germline V gives CDR1 SGHTA, CDR2 FQGTGA. The CDR3 loop spans 17 amino acids. Using reference TRBV7-3 and TRBJ2-3 for the parts outside the CDR3, the full variable domain is GAGVSQTPSNKVTEKGKYVELRCDPISGHTALYWYRQSLGQGPEFLIYFQGTGAADDSGLPNDRFFAVRPEGSVSTLKIQRTERGDSAVYLCASSLRSGRSSTDTKYFGPGTRLTVL.

A note on this clonotype: An end of the junction differs from the germline gene, which may be a read error. This rearrangement joins TRBV7-2 to TRBJ2-7; the D is unclear. CDR3 length: 15 residues. CDR1 and CDR2 from the germline V gene are SGHTA and FQGNSA. The CDR3 region has the DNA TGTGCCAGCAGCCTAGGTTTCCATCCCATCTACGTGCAGTACTTC. This encodes CASSLGFHPIYVQYF.

In this sample, this clonotype is medium-sized. The gene calls are TRBV7-2 and TRBJ2-3; D not resolved. The length of the CDR3 is 15 residues. Germline CDR1 and CDR2: SGHTA and FQGNSA. The V and J ends lost 1 base and 3 bases respectively, with 11 bases between them. The CDR3 DNA reads TGTGCCAGCAGCTTAGATTTCGGCGCGACAGATACGCAGTATTTT. Protein sequence: CASSLDFGATDTQYF.

By frequency in the sample, this clonotype is medium-sized. The V gene is TRBV10-3, the J gene TRBJ1-2, with 11 bases lining up with TRBD1. Germline V gene data show CDR1 as ENHRY and CDR2 as SYGVKD. Trimming took 3 bases from V and 6 from J; bases not matched to a gene: 6. This CDR3 contains 15 residues. The CDR3 spells CAISDRDRGLDGYTF. The CDR3 nucleotides read TGTGCCATCAGTGACCGGGACAGGGGGTTAGATGGCTACACCTTC.

This clonotype has at least ten counts. The gene calls are TRBV18 and TRBJ2-2, with TRBD1 matching 7 bases. Unmatched junction bases numbered 3, after V lost 4 bases and J lost 1 base. Germline CDR1 and CDR2: KGHSH and LQKENI. There are 15 residues in the CDR3. The CDR3 region has the DNA TGTGCCAGCTCACTCCGACAGGGGAACACCGGGGAGCTGTTTTTT. Translation gives CASSLRQGNTGELFF.

This clonotype was recorded at least ten times. The rearrangement uses TRBV28 and TRBJ1-1; no clear D gene. The germline V gene encodes CDR1 MDHEN and CDR2 SYDVKM. Trimming stripped 0 bases from V and 3 bases from J, with 5 bases between. The CDR3 runs to 13 residues. This chain's CDR3 is CASSLWVDTEAFF. In nucleotides, the CDR3 is TGTGCCAGCAGTTTATGGGTGGACACTGAAGCTTTCTTT.

This chain links TRBV6-2 or TRBV6-3 with TRBJ2-7; 7 bases match TRBD1. Germline CDR1 reads MNHEY; CDR2 reads SVGEGT. The CDR3 is 13 residues long. V was clipped by 8 bases and J by 5 bases; unmatched bases: 9. The CDR3 loop reads CASPTGAAHEQYF. CDR3 nucleotides: TGTGCCAGCCCCACAGGGGCCGCCCACGAGCAGTACTTC.

This clonotype was counted ten times or more. This chain connects TRBV9 to TRBJ2-3; D may be TRBD2 (6 bases). This CDR3 spans 14 amino acids. Trimming pared 4 bases from V and 4 bases from J, leaving 13 bases between. Per germline, CDR1 SGDLS and CDR2 YYNGEE. This chain's CDR3 is CASSLRERADTQYF. CDR3 bases: TGTGCCAGCAGCTTACGGGAGCGGGCAGATACGCAGTATTTT.

This clonotype was seen more than once but under ten times. A clone one base away is much larger, so this may be a read error. The limits of the CDR3 on the DNA are not certain, so only TCRdb's listed CDR3 is given. The chain carries TRBV6-1 and TRBJ1-2; TRBD1 was called by the table and not checked on the DNA. The CDR3 is 15 residues long, ends included. CDR1 and CDR2 from the germline V gene are MNHNS and SASEGT. The CDR3 protein is CASSVGTGANYGHTF.

As regards this clonotype: This sequence may be a read error, since a much larger clone differs from it by one base. This chain joins TRBV5-6 and TRBJ1-4, with TRBD1 as a possible D gene (6 bases). Germline CDR1 is SGHDT and CDR2 is YYEEEE. The V end lost 9 bases, the J end lost 7 bases, and 16 bases lay between the germline ends. This CDR3 has 13 residues. This CDR3 is CAIAGVPREKLFF. The CDR3 DNA reads TGTGCCATCGCAGGGGTTCCTCGTGAAAAACTGTTTTTT. The full variable domain, in which reference TRBV5-6 and TRBJ1-4 provide the parts outside the CDR3, is DAGVTQSPTHLIKTRGQQVTLRCSPKSGHDTVSWYQQALGQGPQFIFQYYEEEERQRGNFPDRFSGHQFPNYSSELNVNALLLGDSALYLCAIAGVPREKLFFGSGTQLSVL.

The V and J genes are TRBV2 and TRBJ1-5; 7 nucleotides align to TRBD1. Germline V gene data show CDR1 as SNHLY and CDR2 as FYNNEI. J was trimmed by 5 bases and V by 8 bases; bases with no gene match: 18. This CDR3 has 17 amino acids. The CDR3 spells CASCAFRGQSVYQPQHF. CDR3 DNA: TGTGCCAGCTGTGCATTTCGGGGACAGAGTGTTTATCAGCCCCAGCATTTT.

Notes on this clonotype: A read error may be the cause here, since a much bigger clone is one base away. This chain links TRBV2 with TRBJ2-1; the match to TRBD2 covers 12 bases. Trimming removed 7 bases from V and 5 bases from J; junction bases left unmatched: 12. Germline lookup yields CDR1 SNHLY and CDR2 FYNNEI. The CDR3 is made up of 17 amino acids. CDR3 sequence reads: CASILTSGRFTDNEQFF. DNA of the CDR3: TGTGCCAGCATCCTGACTAGCGGGAGATTTACTGACAATGAGCAGTTCTTC.

CDR3 nucleotides: TGTGCCAGCAGCCCCAAAGCGAGAGATGAGCAGTTCTTC. This translates into CASSPKARDEQFF. The chain combines TRBV7-2 with TRBJ2-1; no reliable D call. This CDR3 spans 13 amino acids. The V end lost 5 bases, the J end lost 8 bases, and 13 bases lay between the germline ends. Germline V gene sequence: CDR1 SGHTA, CDR2 FQGNSA.

Concerning this clonotype: With a much larger clone just one base away, this may be a read error. This chain uses TRBV12-3 or TRBV12-4 with TRBJ2-6; possible D gene TRBD1, 6 bases. The CDR3 totals 16 residues. CDR3 DNA sequence: TGTGCCATCAGTTTAGGACAGCTCTTTGGGGCCAACGTCCTGACTTTC. This translates into CAISLGQLFGANVLTF.

In this sample, this clonotype is medium-sized. V and J are TRBV11-1 and TRBJ1-4; maybe TRBD1 (6 bases). The CDR3 has 15 amino acids. Germline CDR1 SGHAT, CDR2 FQDESV (reference sequence). Trimming pared 7 bases from V and 4 bases from J, leaving 16 bases between. CDR3: CASTARAGVNEKLFF. DNA for the CDR3: TGTGCCAGCACCGCCCGTGCAGGGGTTAATGAAAAACTGTTTTTT.

This clonotype was detected many times. V usage is TRBV7-9 and J usage is TRBJ2-7; 7 nucleotides line up with TRBD1. Germline V CDR1 and CDR2: SEHNR, FQNEAQ (reference sequence). The CDR3 contains 13 residues. Trimming at V came to 5 bases and at J to 6 bases, leaving 7 bases not matched to a gene. Written as DNA, the CDR3 is TGTGCCAGCAGCCATACAACAGGGGTCGAGCAGTACTTC. Translation: CASSHTTGVEQYF.

This clonotype is labeled medium-sized. The chain links TRBV27 to TRBJ1-6, with 11 bases matching TRBD1. V shed 6 bases and J 9 bases; nucleotides not matched to a gene: 10. Germline V lookup: CDR1 MNHEY, CDR2 SMNVEV (reference sequence). This CDR3 contains 16 residues. CDR3 residues: CASSPFVGTGGSPLHF. The CDR3 DNA follows: TGTGCCAGCAGCCCTTTCGTCGGGACAGGGGGTTCACCCCTCCACTTT.

This clonotype has at least ten counts. V usage is TRBV4-2 and J usage is TRBJ1-5; D uncertain. CDR1 is LGHNA and CDR2 is YNFKEQ in the germline V gene. The CDR3 runs 14 residues. V was clipped by 2 bases and J by 8 bases, with 13 bases between them. CDR3 in DNA: TGTGCCAGCAGCCAATATGGTCCTCAGGAGCCCCAGCATTTT. Its translation: CASSQYGPQEPQHF.

This clonotype was detected many times. The V call is TRBV4-1, the J call TRBJ2-1, with 8 bases that match TRBD2. Germline CDR1 reads MGHRA; CDR2 reads YSYEKL. The CDR3 is 17 residues long. Unmatched junction bases numbered 12, after V lost 2 bases and J lost 6 bases. The CDR3 region has the DNA TGCGCCAGCAGCCAACAAGGTGGAGCGGGAGTCCTCAATGAGCAGTTCTTC. This codes for CASSQQGGAGVLNEQFF.